These 5 T cell receptor beta chains originate from one sample sequenced in a study of blood T cell repertoires in COVID-19. Only in-frame clones appear in the TCRdb table, and some are missing; sequencing was by immunoSEQ multiplex PCR. The sample consists of approximately 76,000 clones, 75% to 85% of them appearing once. Material for sequencing was peripheral blood. All receptors derive from a woman aged 60-75 years with acute or convalescent COVID-19.

The chain employs TRBV11-2 and TRBJ2-3, with D possibly being TRBD1 (5 bases). The CDR3 extends over 16 amino acids. Germline values: CDR1 SGHAT, CDR2 FQNNGV. Trimming pared 0 bases from V and 1 base from J, leaving 11 bases between. CDR3 in amino acids: CASSLDNQGGTDTQYF. DNA for the CDR3: TGTGCCAGCAGCTTAGATAATCAGGGCGGCACAGATACGCAGTATTTT.

The chain recombines TRBV6-5 with TRBJ2-7; 12 bases line up with TRBD2. Trimming took 11 bases from V and 5 from J; bases not matched to a gene: 10. Germline V gene lookup returns CDR1 MNHEY and CDR2 SVGAGI. The CDR3 totals 14 residues. For the CDR3, the DNA is TGTGCCGTGGAGAGACTAGCGGGGGTCCACGAGCAGTACTTC. Translated, it gives CAVERLAGVHEQYF.

The V and J genes are TRBV6-4 and TRBJ1-2, with TRBD1 matching 9 bases. J gave up 2 bases and V 7 bases, and 11 bases lay outside the gene matches. The CDR3 loop spans 16 amino acids. From germline, CDR1 is MRHNA and CDR2 SNTAGT. CDR3 loop: CASIPPGTGTNYGYTF. CDR3 nucleotide sequence: TGTGCCAGCATCCCACCCGGGACAGGGACAAACTATGGCTACACCTTC.

The chain's CDR3 is CSVPRDSGTDTQYF. The CDR3 nucleotides read TGCAGCGTTCCCCGGGACAGCGGGACAGATACGCAGTATTTT. V and J are TRBV29-1 and TRBJ2-3, with D possibly being TRBD1 (7 bases). Germline V gene data show CDR1 as SQVTM and CDR2 as ANQGSEA. The CDR3 has 14 amino acids. Between the trimmed V and J ends, which lost 5 bases and 3 bases, there was a span of 15 bases.

The rearrangement links TRBV14 to TRBJ2-1; TRBD2 matches 9 bases. This CDR3 comprises 15 residues. V shed 2 bases, J shed 1 base, and the junction held 0 bases outside the gene matches. Germline assignment: CDR1 SGHDN and CDR2 FVKESK. CDR3 amino acids: CASSQLAGSYNEQFF. CDR3 coding DNA: TGTGCCAGCAGCCAACTAGCGGGGTCCTACAATGAGCAGTTCTTC.